The 9 T cell receptor beta chains below all came from one sample that was sequenced in a study of cytomegalovirus exposure and HLA in healthy donors (TCRdb year 2017). Receptor amplification or capture employed the immunoSEQ multiplex PCR assay. The multiplex PCR relied on a mix of 60 forward primers for TCR Vbeta segments and 13 reverse primers for TCR Jbeta segments. The clones in this table, taken by TCRdb from immuneACCESS, are in-frame only. Not every clone is retained; where verified, under half of the shortfall comes from an unresolved V gene, and the cause of the rest is unknown. The sample table records 30,000 to 35,000 clones. The top ten hold around 3.3% of the sample. The specimen sequenced was PBMCs. The receptors originated from a woman aged 40 to 55 in good health and CMV-seropositive.

The chain is built from TRBV30 and TRBJ2-7; TRBD2 is a possible D gene (6 bases). Germline V lookup: CDR1 GTSNPN, CDR2 SVGIG (reference sequence). V was trimmed by 0 bases and J by 3 bases, leaving 15 bases between them. This CDR3 region has 15 residues. CDR3 nucleotides: TGTGCCTGGAGTGTTTTGATCGGGGGTAACTACGAGCAGTACTTC. Translating gives CAWSVLIGGNYEQYF.

V usage is TRBV2 and J usage is TRBJ2-5, with TRBD2 matching 10 bases. CDR3 size: 16 residues. The trim removed 6 bases at V and 3 bases at J, leaving 10 bases unmatched. Looked up from germline, CDR1 is SNHLY and CDR2 is FYNNEI. As DNA, the CDR3 is TGTGCCAGCAGGAGTACCCATCTAGCGGGAGAAGAGACCCAGTACTTC. Its translation is CASRSTHLAGEETQYF. Combining the CDR3 with reference TRBV2 and TRBJ2-5 gives the whole variable domain EPEVTQTPSHQVTQMGQEVILRCVPISNHLYFYWYRQILGQKVEFLVSFYNNEISEKSEIFDDQFSVERPDGSNFTLKIRSTKLEDSAMYFCASRSTHLAGEETQYFGPGTRLLVL.

This chain links TRBV6-5 with TRBJ2-7; TRBD2 agrees at 10 bases. The germline V gene has CDR1 MNHEY and CDR2 SVGAGI. The junction had 7 bases not matched to a gene; V was cut back by 0 bases and J by 5 bases. This CDR3 has 16 residues. CDR3 sequence (DNA): TGTGCCAGCAGTTACTCTCTAGCGGGAGTCGGCCACGAGCAGTACTTC. This codes for CASSYSLAGVGHEQYF.

The chain carries TRBV28 and TRBJ1-1; D not certain. The CDR3 is 13 amino acids. Between the trimmed V and J ends, which lost 2 bases and 0 bases, there was a span of 4 bases. Germline CDR1 is MDHEN and CDR2 is SYDVKM. The DNA for the CDR3 is TGTGCCAGCAGTTTAGGGCTGAACACTGAAGCTTTCTTT. It encodes CASSLGLNTEAFF.

CDR3 sequence: CASSLVTSGGYNEQFF. Written as DNA, the CDR3 is TGTGCCAGCAGTTTAGTGACTAGCGGGGGGTACAATGAGCAGTTCTTC. This rearrangement joins TRBV27 to TRBJ2-1; TRBD2 agrees at 13 bases. This CDR3 spans 16 amino acids. CDR1 MNHEY and CDR2 SMNVEV come from the germline V gene (reference sequence). With V trimmed by 2 bases and J by 4 bases, 2 bases remained unmatched.

Here the CDR3 reads CASSLGTEAFF. Here the CDR3 DNA reads TGTGCCAGCAGCCTCGGGACTGAAGCTTTCTTT. V and J are TRBV28 and TRBJ1-1; D unresolved. The CDR3 runs 11 residues. Germline V gene data show CDR1 as MDHEN and CDR2 as SYDVKM. Trimming took off 6 bases at V and 5 bases at J, with 7 bases between the two ends.

The rearrangement links TRBV5-1 to TRBJ1-1; D remains unclear. Trimming pared 0 bases from V and 1 base from J, leaving 7 bases between. CDR1 and CDR2 from the germline V gene are SGHRS and YFSETQ. The CDR3 contains 14 residues. CDR3 sequence (DNA): TGCGCCAGCAGCTTGGGGGCAGGGAACACTGAAGCTTTCTTT. It translates to CASSLGAGNTEAFF.

This chain joins TRBV6-4 and TRBJ2-7; TRBD1 agrees at 7 bases. There are 14 residues in the CDR3. The V and J ends lost 6 bases and 3 bases, in that order; junction bases with no gene match: 8. CDR1 is MRHNA and CDR2 is SNTAGT in the germline V gene. CDR3: CASSPTGAHYEQYF. DNA of the CDR3: TGTGCCAGCAGCCCCACAGGGGCGCACTACGAGCAGTACTTC.

The V and J genes are TRBV2 and TRBJ1-2, with D possibly being TRBD1 (6 bases). This CDR3 has 12 residues. The germline V gene encodes CDR1 SNHLY and CDR2 FYNNEI. The V and J ends lost 5 bases and 2 bases respectively, with 6 bases between them. The CDR3 loop reads CASSQGNYGYTF. CDR3 sequence (DNA): TGTGCCAGCAGTCAGGGGAACTATGGCTACACCTTC.